This T cell receptor beta chain was profiled in a study of cytotoxic CD8 clonotypes in ibrutinib-treated CLL. CDR3 size: 16 residues. Regarding this clone: Its antigen is unidentified.

General observations from the study: Circulating CD8+ T-cell counts were tracked by baseline clonality, which exceeded that of age-matched healthy donors. Elevated clonality accompanied ibrutinib response, with a return toward baseline values at progression.

Produced via immunoSEQ multiplex PCR; TCRdb's table is partial and in-frame only. The sample holds some 140,000 clones, around four fifths seen once. Source: PBMCs, taken after 24 months of ibrutinib treatment. The rearrangement uses TRBV12-2 and TRBJ2-3; TRBD1, the table's D call, lacks a check against the DNA. TRBV12-2 is noted as a pseudogene. The origin of this receptor is a human donor with chronic lymphocytic leukemia. The CDR3 region has the DNA TGTGCAAGTCGCTTCCCCAGGAAAACTAGCACAGATACGCAGTATTTT. Amino acid sequence: CASRFPRKTSTDTQYF.